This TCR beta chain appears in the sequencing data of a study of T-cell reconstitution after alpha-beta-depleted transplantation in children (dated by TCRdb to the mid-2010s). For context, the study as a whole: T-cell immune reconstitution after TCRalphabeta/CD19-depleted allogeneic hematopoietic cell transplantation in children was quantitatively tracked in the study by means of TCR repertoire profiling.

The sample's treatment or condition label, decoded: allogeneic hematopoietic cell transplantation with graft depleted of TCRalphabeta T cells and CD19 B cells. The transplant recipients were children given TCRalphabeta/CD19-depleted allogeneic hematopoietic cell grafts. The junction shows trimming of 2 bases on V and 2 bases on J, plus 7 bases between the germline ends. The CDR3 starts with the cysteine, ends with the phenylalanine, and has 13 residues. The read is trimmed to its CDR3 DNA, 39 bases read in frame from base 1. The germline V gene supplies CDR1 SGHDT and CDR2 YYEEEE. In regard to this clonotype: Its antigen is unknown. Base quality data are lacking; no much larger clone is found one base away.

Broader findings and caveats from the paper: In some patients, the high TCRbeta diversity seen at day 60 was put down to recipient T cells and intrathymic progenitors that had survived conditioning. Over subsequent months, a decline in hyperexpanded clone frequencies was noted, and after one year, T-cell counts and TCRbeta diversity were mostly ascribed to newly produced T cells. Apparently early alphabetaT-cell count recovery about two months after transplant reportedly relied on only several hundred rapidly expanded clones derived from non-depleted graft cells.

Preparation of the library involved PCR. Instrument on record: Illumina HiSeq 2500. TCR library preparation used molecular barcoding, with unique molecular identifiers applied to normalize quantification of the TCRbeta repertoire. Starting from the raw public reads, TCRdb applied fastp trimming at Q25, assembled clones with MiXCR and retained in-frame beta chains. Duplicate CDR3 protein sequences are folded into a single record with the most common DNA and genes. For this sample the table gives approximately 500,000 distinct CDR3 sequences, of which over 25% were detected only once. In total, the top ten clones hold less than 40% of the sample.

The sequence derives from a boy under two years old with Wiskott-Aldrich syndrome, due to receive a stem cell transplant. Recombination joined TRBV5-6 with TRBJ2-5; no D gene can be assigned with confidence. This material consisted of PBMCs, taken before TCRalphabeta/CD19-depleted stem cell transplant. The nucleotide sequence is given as TGTGCCAGCAGCTTCCAAGAACAAGAGACCCAGTACTTC. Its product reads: CASSFQEQETQYF.